The table lists the clone carrying this TCR beta chain with a few counts. These data belong to a study of blood T cell repertoires in COVID-19. Study overall: Acute-phase and convalescent COVID-19 samples originated in the United States, Italy and Spain. PBMCs, B-cell-depleted T cells, or T cells provided the cDNA or gDNA that made up the material.

In germline, CDR1 is SGHNT, CDR2 YYREEE (reference sequence). V dropped 0 bases and J dropped 8 bases, with 9 bases sitting between them. The CDR3 is 13 residues long. Authors' methods: Reference gene primer amplification gave estimated nucleated cell counts. Clones were sequenced by immunoSEQ multiplex PCR, and TCRdb holds only the in-frame ones, with some missing. The DNA gave D and trimming, while V, J and clone size come from that table. This table has some 150,000 clones, roughly three quarters appearing once. The sequenced sample was peripheral blood. The TCR originated in a man between 60 and 70 years old with acute or convalescent COVID-19. J is TRBJ2-1 and V is TRBV5-4; TRBD2 might be the D (6 bases). CDR3 bases: TGTGCCAGCAGCTTGGTCGGGAGCGATGAGCAGTTCTTC. The encoded protein is CASSLVGSDEQFF.